This T cell receptor beta chain was profiled in a study of regulatory T cells in long-lasting Graves disease. Trimming shortened V by 5 bases and J by 0 bases, and 16 bases separated the two germline ends. The CDR3 extends over 16 amino acids. Germline CDR1 and CDR2: SEHNR and FQNEAQ (reference sequence). iRepertoire HTBI primers and Arm-PCR of CDR3 regions built TCR beta libraries. TCRdb re-derived calls from the multiplex PCR reads in MiXCR, one entry per CDR3 protein. The sample shows 400,000 or so distinct CDR3 sequences, roughly a quarter of them seen only once. This clonotype was observed a handful of times. Noted time point: persistent/refractory GD, antithyroid drugs over 5 years with positive TRAb. The TCR library used RNA extracted from PBMCs. Patients were from an endocrinology department in Xi'an, China.

This clonotype was sampled from a female donor with Graves disease. The input for sequencing was peripheral blood mononuclear cells (PBMCs), taken when the disease was refractory, from a patient treated with antithyroid drugs. V usage is TRBV7-9 and J usage is TRBJ1-1; D call uncertain. This CDR3 reads CASSVGTVHMNTEAFF. As DNA, the CDR3 is TGTGCCAGCAGCGTGGGAACGGTTCACATGAACACTGAAGCTTTCTTT.